The 26 T cell receptor beta chains given below trace back to one sample, sequenced in a study of blood T cells in healthy people across ages. Primers used in a second PCR of roughly 7 to 11 cycles were a sample-barcoded 5' primer and a J-beta primer mix. One entry per CDR3 protein, called by TCRdb with MiXCR from the 5' RACE reads. The data hold some 880,000 distinct CDR3 sequences, with approximately 35% observed a single time. The material sequenced was blood. The receptors here all came from a man between 18 and 35 years old in good health.

This clonotype was detected once. This chain uses TRBV27 with TRBJ1-5, with D uncertain. The CDR3 covers 16 residues. V gave up 5 bases and J gave up 5 bases, with 19 bases separating them. Germline V gives CDR1 MNHEY, CDR2 SMNVEV (reference sequence). The CDR3 sequence is CASSPQTALMDQPQHF. The DNA of the CDR3 is TGTGCCAGCAGTCCCCAGACGGCCCTAATGGATCAGCCCCAGCATTTT.

This clonotype was counted many times. The genes are TRBV7-3 and TRBJ2-3; 8 positions agree with TRBD2. Looked up from germline, CDR1 is SGHTA and CDR2 is FQGTGA. V was clipped by 2 bases and J by 5 bases; unmatched bases: 6. The CDR3 is made up of 15 amino acids. The CDR3 nucleotides are TGTGCCAGCAGCTTACTAGCGGGTAGGAGAGATACGCAGTATTTT. Translated, it gives CASSLLAGRRDTQYF.

A note on this clonotype: A clone one base away is much larger, so this may be a read error. The V call is TRBV7-7, the J call TRBJ2-1, with D possibly matching TRBD1 (6 bases). The CDR3 loop spans 15 amino acids. The ends were cut back, 5 bases at V and 10 bases at J, with 21 bases in the middle. Germline CDR1 reads SSHAT; CDR2 reads FNYEAQ (reference sequence). The CDR3 loop reads CASSIDDTTGAEQFF. In DNA form, the CDR3 reads TGTGCCAGCAGCATAGATGACACGACAGGTGCAGAGCAGTTCTTC.

This chain connects TRBV20-1 to TRBJ2-3, with 7 positions matching TRBD2. V dropped 7 bases and J dropped 9; count of bases not matched to a gene: 13. CDR3 length: 13 residues. In germline, CDR1 is DFQATT, CDR2 SNEGSKA (reference sequence). The CDR3 sequence: CSGVGLAEGTQYF. For the CDR3, the DNA is TGCAGTGGGGTGGGGCTAGCGGAAGGAACGCAGTATTTT.

Comments on this clonotype: One junction end disagrees with the germline gene, perhaps due to a read error. The chain carries TRBV6-2 or TRBV6-3 and TRBJ2-7; 8 nucleotides match TRBD1. CDR1 is MNHEY, CDR2 SVGEGT, per germline. CDR3 length: 15 residues. The CDR3 protein is CASSSSRGPPYKQYF. The CDR3 DNA reads TGTGCCAGCAGTTCCAGCAGGGGGCCCCCCTACAAGCAGTACTTC.

The CDR3 sequence is CATSRAAGVPYEQYF. CDR3 coding DNA: TGTGCCACCAGCAGAGCTGCTGGGGTTCCCTACGAGCAGTACTTC. The chain recombines TRBV15 with TRBJ2-5; D is unclear. The last part of the DNA fits TRBJ2-7 better; the J call may be wrong. This CDR3 comprises 15 residues. Germline V gene sequence: CDR1 LNHNV, CDR2 YYDKDF (reference sequence).

This clonotype turned up a few times. This chain links TRBV5-1 with TRBJ2-3; 10 bases are a match to TRBD2. This CDR3 spans 14 amino acids. The V gene end was trimmed by 3 bases and the J gene end by 7 bases; junction bases not matched to a gene: 5. Per the germline V gene, CDR1 is SGHRS and CDR2 is YFSETQ. The CDR3 region has the DNA TGCGCCAGCAGCTCAACTAGCGGGGCAAATACGCAGTATTTT. Translating gives CASSSTSGANTQYF.

This chain connects TRBV15 to TRBJ2-3, with D unresolved. Germline V gene sequence: CDR1 LNHNV, CDR2 YYDKDF (reference sequence). V lost 0 bases to trimming and J lost 5 bases, with 6 bases between them. The CDR3 sequence is 13 residues long. The CDR3 nucleotides are TGTGCCACCAGCAGAGATGCAGGAGATACGCAGTATTTT. Amino acids: CATSRDAGDTQYF.

Worth noting for this clonotype: A read error is possible here, since a much larger clone lies one base away. The chain is built from TRBV4-1 and TRBJ2-3; 8 positions agree with TRBD1. The germline V gene encodes CDR1 MGHRA and CDR2 YSYEKL. This CDR3 comprises 16 residues. The CDR3, as DNA: TGCGCCAGCAACCAACCCGGGACAGGCGTCCCAGATACGCAGTATTTT. Translated: CASNQPGTGVPDTQYF.

V is TRBV20-1 and J is TRBJ2-5; D not certain. Trimming left V 0 bases short and J 3 bases short, with 17 bases between. The CDR3 contains 16 residues. Germline lookup yields CDR1 DFQATT and CDR2 SNEGSKA (reference sequence). For the CDR3, the DNA is TGCAGTGCTAGAGATCGGCTTCTCGGGTCGAAAGAGACCCAGTACTTC. Amino acid sequence: CSARDRLLGSKETQYF.

This chain connects TRBV7-6 to TRBJ2-1; D is possibly TRBD1 (6 bases). Trimming left V 6 bases short and J 7 bases short, with 13 bases between. Germline V gives CDR1 SGHVS, CDR2 FNYEAQ. This CDR3 is 13 amino acids long. CDR3 residues: CASRVPGQNEQFF. DNA of the CDR3: TGTGCCAGCAGAGTACCTGGACAGAATGAGCAGTTCTTC.

This clonotype appeared a few times. V usage is TRBV14 and J usage is TRBJ1-1; D might be TRBD1 (5 bases). Germline CDR1 reads SGHDN; CDR2 reads FVKESK. V was cut by 4 bases and J by 4 bases, with 16 bases left in between. This CDR3 region has 15 residues. The CDR3 loop reads CASSPGRGRSTEAFF. As DNA, the CDR3 is TGTGCCAGCAGCCCGGGGAGGGGACGTAGCACTGAAGCTTTCTTT.

This clonotype was seen once. V and J are TRBV12-3 or TRBV12-4 and TRBJ2-3; TRBD1 might be the D (5 bases). Trimming pared 7 bases from V and 2 bases from J, leaving 13 bases between. CDR3 length: 14 residues. The CDR3 DNA reads TGTGCCAGCATTTACTCAGGGTACACAGATACGCAGTATTTT. This codes for CASIYSGYTDTQYF.

The rearrangement joins TRBV7-2 to TRBJ1-4; TRBD1 might be the D (5 bases). CDR1 and CDR2 from the germline V gene are SGHTA and FQGNSA. Trimming removed 1 base from V and 0 bases from J, with 9 bases in between. This CDR3 contains 16 residues. The CDR3 protein is CASSLVPGPTNEKLFF. The DNA for the CDR3 is TGTGCCAGCAGCTTAGTACCAGGGCCAACTAATGAAAAACTGTTTTTT.

The chain has TRBV21-1 and TRBJ2-5; the DNA was not used to check the table's D call, TRBD1. TRBV21-1 is deemed a pseudogene. This CDR3 comprises 16 residues. Here the CDR3 reads CASSKLVGDAQETQYF. The CDR3 DNA reads TGTGCCAGCAGCAAGTTAGTGGGGGACGCCCAAGAGACCCAGTACTTC.

The V gene is TRBV9, the J gene TRBJ1-6, with a possible D match to TRBD1 (5 bases). Germline CDR1 is SGDLS and CDR2 is YYNGEE. V shed 2 bases and J shed 10 bases, with 13 bases lying between them. The CDR3 is 14 amino acids. As DNA, the CDR3 is TGTGCCAGCAGCGTTAAGGGGTTCAACTCACCCCTCCACTTT. This translates into CASSVKGFNSPLHF.

The gene calls are TRBV28 and TRBJ1-4; D gene ambiguous. The CDR3 runs 15 residues. CDR1 is MDHEN and CDR2 is SYDVKM in the germline V gene. Trimming shortened V by 7 bases and J by 3 bases, and 15 bases separated the two germline ends. DNA for the CDR3: TGTGCCAGCACCCAAGCAGATCTACCTAATGAAAAACTGTTTTTT. It codes for CASTQADLPNEKLFF.

This chain uses TRBV27 with TRBJ1-5; D gene unclear. The germline V gene encodes CDR1 MNHEY and CDR2 SMNVEV (reference sequence). Trimming shortened V by 5 bases and J by 2 bases, and 13 bases separated the two germline ends. The CDR3 sequence is 15 residues long. In DNA form, the CDR3 reads TGTGCCAGCAGTCAGGTAACTGATGGCAATCAGCCCCAGCATTTT. Residues: CASSQVTDGNQPQHF.

The chain has TRBV6-2 or TRBV6-3 and TRBJ2-1; D is uncertain. This CDR3 has 15 amino acids. Between the trimmed V and J ends, which lost 2 bases and 0 bases, there was a span of 8 bases. Germline loops: CDR1 MNHEY, CDR2 SVGEGT. In DNA, the CDR3 is TGTGCCAGCAGTTACGTGTCGAGCTCCTACAATGAGCAGTTCTTC. Translated: CASSYVSSSYNEQFF.

The gene calls are TRBV7-9 and TRBJ2-3; 7 bases agree with TRBD2. The germline CDR1 and CDR2 sequences are SEHNR and FQNEAQ (reference sequence). V gave up 11 bases and J gave up 4 bases; unmatched junction bases: 9. The CDR3 runs 13 residues. CDR3 protein: CAGALGGADTQYF. The CDR3 bases are TGTGCCGGCGCTCTGGGGGGGGCAGATACGCAGTATTTT.

The rearrangement uses TRBV25-1 and TRBJ2-5, with D possibly TRBD2 on 5 matching bases. This CDR3 region has 16 residues. Trimming took off 7 bases at V and 4 bases at J, with 22 bases between the two ends. Germline CDR1 reads MGHDK; CDR2 reads SYGVNS. CDR3 loop: CASTKEGAGTGETQYF. In DNA, the CDR3 is TGTGCCAGCACCAAAGAGGGCGCAGGCACGGGAGAGACCCAGTACTTC.

To note about this clonotype: A much larger clone is a single base away; this may be a read error. This chain links TRBV20-1 with TRBJ2-1; D not resolved. The DNA end favors TRBJ2-7, so the J call may be wrong. The CDR3 extends over 13 amino acids. Germline CDR1 and CDR2: DFQATT and SNEGSKA (reference sequence). This chain's CDR3 is CSAKPASYNEQYF. The CDR3 DNA reads as TGCAGTGCTAAACCGGCCTCCTACAATGAGCAGTACTTC.

This clonotype occurred many times. This chain links TRBV29-1 with TRBJ2-3; D possibly uses TRBD1 or TRBD2 (5 bases each). Germline V gene data show CDR1 as SQVTM and CDR2 as ANQGSEA. The CDR3 length is 13 residues. The CDR3 coding sequence is TGCGGTCTGAGGGGCTTTAGCACAGATACGCAGTATTTT. Its protein product is CGLRGFSTDTQYF.

J is TRBJ2-7 and V is TRBV10-3, with 13 nucleotides matching TRBD2. V lost 3 bases, J lost 9 bases, and 14 bases stayed unmatched. Germline CDR1 is ENHRY and CDR2 is SYGVKD. This CDR3 has 17 amino acids. This chain's CDR3 is CAISDPTSGGPYNGQYF. The CDR3 DNA reads TGTGCCATCAGTGACCCGACTAGCGGGGGGCCTTACAATGGGCAGTACTTC.

The chain is built from TRBV9 and TRBJ1-1; tentative D call: TRBD1 (5 bases). Per germline, CDR1 SGDLS and CDR2 YYNGEE. The CDR3 is made up of 15 amino acids. V lost 0 bases, J lost 1 base, and 10 bases lay in between. The CDR3 sequence is CASSVEAQGNTEAFF. The DNA of the CDR3 is TGTGCCAGCAGCGTAGAGGCGCAGGGGAACACTGAAGCTTTCTTT.

The rearrangement joins TRBV3-1 to TRBJ2-7, with D unresolved. Germline values: CDR1 LGHDT, CDR2 YNNKEL (reference sequence). Trimming left V 1 base short and J 3 bases short, with 16 bases between. The CDR3 extends over 16 amino acids. The CDR3 DNA follows: TGTGCCAGCAGCCAAGTACTGGACCCCTACTTCTACGAGCAGTACTTC. Its protein is CASSQVLDPYFYEQYF.